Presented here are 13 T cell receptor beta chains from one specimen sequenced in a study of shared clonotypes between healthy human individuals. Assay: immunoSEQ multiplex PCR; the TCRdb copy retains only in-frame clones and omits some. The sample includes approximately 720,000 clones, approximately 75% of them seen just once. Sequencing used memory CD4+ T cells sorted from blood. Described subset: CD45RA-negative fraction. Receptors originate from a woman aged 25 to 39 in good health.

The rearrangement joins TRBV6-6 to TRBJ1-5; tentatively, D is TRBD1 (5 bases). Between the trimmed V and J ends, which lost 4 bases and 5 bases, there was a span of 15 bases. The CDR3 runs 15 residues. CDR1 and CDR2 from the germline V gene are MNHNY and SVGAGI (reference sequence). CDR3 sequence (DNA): TGTGCCAGCAGTTCCCCAGGGTCGGGGGATCAGCCCCAGCATTTT. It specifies CASSSPGSGDQPQHF.

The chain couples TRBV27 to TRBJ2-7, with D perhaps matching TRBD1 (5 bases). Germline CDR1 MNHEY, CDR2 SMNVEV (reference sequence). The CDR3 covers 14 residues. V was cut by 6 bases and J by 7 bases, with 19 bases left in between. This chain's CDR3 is CASRLQGSFGEQYF. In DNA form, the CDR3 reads TGTGCCAGCAGATTGCAGGGCTCCTTTGGGGAGCAGTACTTC.

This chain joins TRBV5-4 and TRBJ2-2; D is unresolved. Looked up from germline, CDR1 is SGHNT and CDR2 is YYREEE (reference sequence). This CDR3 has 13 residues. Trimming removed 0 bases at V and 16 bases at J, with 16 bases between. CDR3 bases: TGTGCCAGCAGCTTGGTTACAGACACCCGAAGGTTTTTT. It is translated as CASSLVTDTRRFF.

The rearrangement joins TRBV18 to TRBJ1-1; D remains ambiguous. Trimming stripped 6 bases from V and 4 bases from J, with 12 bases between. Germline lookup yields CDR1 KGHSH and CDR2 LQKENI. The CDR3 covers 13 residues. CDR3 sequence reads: CASSFQGATEAFF. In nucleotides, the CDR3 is TGTGCCAGCTCTTTCCAAGGAGCCACTGAAGCTTTCTTT.

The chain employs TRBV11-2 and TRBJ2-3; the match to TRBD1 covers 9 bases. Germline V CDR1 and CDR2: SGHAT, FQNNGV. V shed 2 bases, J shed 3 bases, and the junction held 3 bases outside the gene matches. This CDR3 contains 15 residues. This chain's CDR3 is CASSLRQGGTDTQYF. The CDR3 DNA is TGTGCCAGCAGCTTAAGACAGGGGGGAACAGATACGCAGTATTTT.

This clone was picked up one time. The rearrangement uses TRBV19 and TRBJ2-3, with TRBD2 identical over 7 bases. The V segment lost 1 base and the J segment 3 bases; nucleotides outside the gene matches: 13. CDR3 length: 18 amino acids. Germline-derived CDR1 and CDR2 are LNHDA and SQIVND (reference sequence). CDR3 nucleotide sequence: TGTGCCAGTAGTATAGGTGGGCCTAGCGGAAGGGTAACAGATACGCAGTATTTT. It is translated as CASSIGGPSGRVTDTQYF.

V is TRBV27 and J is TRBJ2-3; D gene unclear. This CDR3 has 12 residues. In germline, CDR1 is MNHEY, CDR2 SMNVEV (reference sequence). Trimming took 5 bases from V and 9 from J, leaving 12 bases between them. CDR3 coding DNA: TGTGCCAGCAGTACCCTGCCTGGGACGCAGTATTTT. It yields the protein CASSTLPGTQYF.

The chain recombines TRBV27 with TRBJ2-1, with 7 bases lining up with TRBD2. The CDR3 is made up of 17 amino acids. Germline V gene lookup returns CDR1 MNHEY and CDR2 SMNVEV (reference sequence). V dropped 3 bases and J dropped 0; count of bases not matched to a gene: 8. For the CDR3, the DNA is TGTGCCAGCAGTTTCCGACTAGCTCGGAGCTCCTACAATGAGCAGTTCTTC. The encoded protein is CASSFRLARSSYNEQFF.

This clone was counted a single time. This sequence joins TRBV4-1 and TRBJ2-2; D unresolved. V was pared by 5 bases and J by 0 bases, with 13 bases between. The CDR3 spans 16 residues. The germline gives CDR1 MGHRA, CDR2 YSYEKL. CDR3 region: CASSDPVSPNTGELFF. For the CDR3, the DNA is TGCGCCAGCAGCGATCCGGTTTCACCGAACACCGGGGAGCTGTTTTTT.

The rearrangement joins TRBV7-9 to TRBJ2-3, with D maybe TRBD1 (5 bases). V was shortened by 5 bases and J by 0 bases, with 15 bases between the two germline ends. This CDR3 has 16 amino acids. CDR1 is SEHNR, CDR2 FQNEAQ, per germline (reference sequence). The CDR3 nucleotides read TGTGCCAGCAGCCCCCTTAGGGGTACTAGCACAGATACGCAGTATTTT. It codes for CASSPLRGTSTDTQYF.

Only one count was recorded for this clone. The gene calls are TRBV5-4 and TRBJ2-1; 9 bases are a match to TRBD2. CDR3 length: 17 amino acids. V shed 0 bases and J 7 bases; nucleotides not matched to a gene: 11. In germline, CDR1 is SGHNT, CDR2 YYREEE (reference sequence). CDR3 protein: CASSLGSGSNDWNEQFF. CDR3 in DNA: TGTGCCAGCAGCTTGGGTAGCGGGAGTAATGACTGGAATGAGCAGTTCTTC.

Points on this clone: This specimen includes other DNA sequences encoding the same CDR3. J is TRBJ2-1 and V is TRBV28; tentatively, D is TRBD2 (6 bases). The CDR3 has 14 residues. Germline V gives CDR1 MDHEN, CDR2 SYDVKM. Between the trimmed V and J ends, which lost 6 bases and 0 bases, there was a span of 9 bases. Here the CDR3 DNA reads TGTGCCAGCAGACGGGACTCCTCCTACAATGAGCAGTTCTTC. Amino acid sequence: CASRRDSSYNEQFF.

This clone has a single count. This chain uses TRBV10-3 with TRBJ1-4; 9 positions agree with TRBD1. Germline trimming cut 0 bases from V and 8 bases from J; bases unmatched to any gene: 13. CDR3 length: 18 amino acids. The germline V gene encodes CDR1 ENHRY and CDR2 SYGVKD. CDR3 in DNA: TGTGCCATCAGTGAGTCGCAAAAACAGGGGGCGAGAGGAGAAAAACTGTTTTTT. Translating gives CAISESQKQGARGEKLFF.